Below, one TCR beta chain is given with its context. The data are from a study of blood T cell repertoires in COVID-19. On the study more broadly: Both acute and convalescent COVID-19 samples were obtained from the United States, Italy and Spain.

J was trimmed by 0 bases and V by 0 bases; bases with no gene match: 7. The germline gives CDR1 SGHRS, CDR2 YFSETQ. The CDR3 loop spans 17 amino acids. The table came from immunoSEQ multiplex PCR; TCRdb's copy has only in-frame clones and leaves some out. The sample shows over 60,000 clones, around 80% of them seen only once. The rearrangement uses TRBV5-1 and TRBJ1-2; 8 bases are a match to TRBD1. Sequencing used peripheral blood. The clonotype originates from a woman over 75 with acute or convalescent COVID-19. The CDR3 nucleotides read TGCGCCAGCAGCTTGGCCCCTGACAGGGGAGCTAACTATGGCTACACCTTC. It is translated as CASSLAPDRGANYGYTF. Together with reference TRBV5-1 and TRBJ1-2, the CDR3 gives the full variable domain: KAGVTQTPRYLIKTRGQQVTLSCSPISGHRSVSWYQQTPGQGLQFLFEYFSETQRNKGNFPGRFSGRQFSNSRSEMNVSTLELGDSALYLCASSLAPDRGANYGYTFGSGTRLTVV.